This note documents a single TCR beta chain sequence. Antigen specificity is unknown. Sample time point: cycle 4 day 1 (C4D1), after more than five weeks of nivolumab. Every patient experienced relapse after autologous stem cell transplantation, and brentuximab vedotin exposure varied. This entry comes from a study of PD-1 blockade in classical Hodgkin lymphoma. General observations from the study: By C4D1, diversity of CD4+ TCRs had risen significantly, whereas that of CD8+ TCRs had not.

The protocol was immunoSEQ multiplex PCR, while the TCRdb copy is restricted to in-frame clones and leaves out a portion. This repertoire shows 90,000 or so clones, just under 80% found once; its top ten account for over 8%. This receptor was taken from a human donor with classical Hodgkin lymphoma. Sample: peripheral blood mononuclear cells (PBMCs), taken before the fourth cycle of nivolumab.

CDR3 protein: CASSRGSGNTDTQYF. CDR3 bases: TGTGCCAGCAGCCGGGGGAGCGGGAATACAGATACGCAGTATTTT. This chain joins TRBV6-5 and TRBJ2-3; 7 bases align to TRBD2. The CDR3 is made up of 15 amino acids. Looked up from germline, CDR1 is MNHEY and CDR2 is SVGAGI. Germline trimming cut 6 bases from V and 3 bases from J; bases unmatched to any gene: 9.